The 17 T cell receptor beta chains below all came from one sample that was sequenced in a study of CD8 T cells in ankylosing spondylitis. Each CDR3 protein is one row after TCRdb ran MiXCR on the 5' RACE reads. This repertoire shows more than 650,000 distinct CDR3 sequences, approximately 12% found once; its top ten account for approximately 0.46%. Study results and caveats: What appeared characteristic of ankylosing spondylitis blood was a TCR beta motif of about eight highly homologous variants.

No antigen has been identified for these receptors. The specimen sequenced was blood, either unsorted or a sorted T cell fraction (not recorded which). These receptors were obtained from a male donor with ankylosing spondylitis.

There are a few counts of this clonotype. V and J are TRBV9 and TRBJ2-1; no firm D call. V was trimmed by 5 bases and J by 4 bases, leaving 16 bases between them. The CDR3 spans 15 residues. Germline V gene sequence: CDR1 SGDLS, CDR2 YYNGEE. The CDR3 loop reads CASRRHPTLYNEQFF. The CDR3 nucleotides are TGTGCCAGCAGGCGACACCCGACCCTTTACAATGAGCAGTTCTTC.

The chain combines TRBV7-2 with TRBJ2-1, with no clear D. This CDR3 contains 14 residues. The V end was cut by 1 base, the J end by 6 bases, with 10 bases between. In germline, CDR1 is SGHTA, CDR2 FQGNSA. The CDR3 DNA sequence: TGTGCCAGCAGCTTAGAGGCACGCCCCAATGAGCAGTTCTTC. The encoded protein is CASSLEARPNEQFF. The full variable domain, with the rest looked up from reference TRBV7-2 and TRBJ2-1, is GAGVSQSPSNKVTEKGKDVELRCDPISGHTALYWYRQSLGQGLEFLIYFQGNSAPDKSGLPSDRFSAERTGGSVSTLTIQRTQQEDSAVYLCASSLEARPNEQFFGPGTRLTVL.

This clonotype has more than one count but fewer than ten. The V gene is TRBV27, the J gene TRBJ2-7; D remains ambiguous. Germline V CDR1 and CDR2: MNHEY, SMNVEV (reference sequence). Trimming removed 6 bases from V and 4 bases from J, with 16 bases in between. CDR3 length equals 14 residues. The CDR3, as DNA: TGTGCCAGCAGAAATCAGGAAAACTATTACGAGCAGTACTTC. Translated, it gives CASRNQENYYEQYF.

The V and J genes are TRBV28 and TRBJ2-3; 9 bases fit TRBD2. J lost 5 bases, V lost 2 bases, and 8 bases had no gene match. CDR1 is MDHEN, CDR2 SYDVKM, per germline. This CDR3 region has 16 residues. This CDR3 is CASSLGGGASQDTQYF. The DNA for the CDR3 is TGTGCCAGCAGTTTAGGCGGGGGGGCCTCCCAAGATACGCAGTATTTT.

The table lists this clonotype with a few counts. J is TRBJ1-1 and V is TRBV6-5; D call uncertain. The CDR3 loop spans 12 amino acids. Germline V CDR1 and CDR2: MNHEY, SVGAGI. V lost 7 bases, J lost 6 bases, and 12 bases lay in between. This CDR3 reads CASNGPLAEAFF. DNA for the CDR3: TGTGCCAGCAACGGACCCTTAGCTGAAGCTTTCTTT.

The chain combines TRBV5-1 with TRBJ1-2, with D maybe TRBD1 (5 bases). Trimming took 3 bases from V and 8 from J, leaving 17 bases between them. This CDR3 comprises 14 residues. CDR1 is SGHRS, CDR2 YFSETQ, per germline. The DNA of the CDR3 is TGCGCCAGCAGCTCCGGGACCGCGGTCGGAGGCTACACCTTC. Its protein product is CASSSGTAVGGYTF.

This clonotype turned up a few times. V gene TRBV27 combines with J gene TRBJ2-7; TRBD1 is a possible D gene (7 bases). The CDR3 extends over 13 amino acids. Germline values: CDR1 MNHEY, CDR2 SMNVEV (reference sequence). V lost 6 bases to trimming and J lost 6 bases, with 15 bases between them. The CDR3 DNA sequence: TGTGCCAGCAGAGGCAGGGGGGAAGGCGAGCAGTACTTC. Translating gives CASRGRGEGEQYF.

In this sample, this clonotype turned up a few times. The rearrangement joins TRBV7-2 to TRBJ1-2; tentatively, D is TRBD1 (6 bases). The CDR3 runs to 17 residues. V lost 0 bases to trimming and J lost 7 bases, with 21 bases between them. Germline V gives CDR1 SGHTA, CDR2 FQGNSA. CDR3 DNA: TGTGCCAGCAGCTTAGCGGTTTCGGCAGGGGAAAGGGGTGGCTACACCTTC. Translation: CASSLAVSAGERGGYTF.

The rearrangement uses TRBV3-1 and TRBJ2-5; 10 nucleotides match TRBD2. After removal of 4 bases from V and 3 bases from J, the junction contained 8 bases not matched to a gene. The CDR3 sequence is 16 residues long. Germline CDR1 and CDR2: LGHDT and YNNKEL (reference sequence). The CDR3 loop is CASSRRWTSGEETQYF. In DNA, the CDR3 is TGTGCCAGCAGCCGAAGATGGACTAGCGGAGAAGAGACCCAGTACTTC.

This clonotype was counted a few times. The chain links TRBV27 to TRBJ1-1; 7 bases line up with TRBD1. Germline CDR1 and CDR2: MNHEY and SMNVEV (reference sequence). V lost 7 bases, J lost 0 bases, and 11 bases stayed unmatched. The CDR3 length is 16 residues. DNA for the CDR3: TGTGCCAGCAACCCCAGGGGGGACCCTATGAACACTGAAGCTTTCTTT. Protein sequence: CASNPRGDPMNTEAFF.

This rearrangement joins TRBV6-1 to TRBJ2-1, with D unclear. V gave up 5 bases and J gave up 9 bases, with 17 bases separating them. This CDR3 has 14 residues. Germline-derived CDR1 and CDR2 are MNHNS and SASEGT. CDR3 coding DNA: TGTGCCAGCAGTCCCCCTAGGGTAGCAGCTGAGCAGTTCTTC. Translated: CASSPPRVAAEQFF.

The chain employs TRBV20-1 and TRBJ2-7; D may be TRBD2 (5 bases). Germline CDR1 and CDR2: DFQATT and SNEGSKA (reference sequence). This CDR3 spans 16 amino acids. V dropped 3 bases and J dropped 2 bases, with 20 bases sitting between them. The CDR3 DNA is TGCAGTGCTAGTGGCTTTTTTAGTCCCGGGGCCTACGAGCAGTACTTC. It encodes CSASGFFSPGAYEQYF.

This clonotype was detected ten times or more. The chain is built from TRBV12-3 or TRBV12-4 and TRBJ1-4; D is unresolved. Trimming removed 3 bases from V and 7 bases from J, with 6 bases in between. This CDR3 is 12 amino acids long. CDR3 residues: CASSLRAEKLFF. CDR3 nucleotides: TGTGCCAGCAGTTTGAGGGCTGAAAAACTGTTTTTT.

This clonotype has at least ten counts. One end of the junction fails to match germline, which may point to a read error. The chain links TRBV24-1 to TRBJ2-1, with 7 bases lining up with TRBD1. Germline assignment: CDR1 KGHDR and CDR2 SFDVKD. The length of the CDR3 is 13 residues. CDR3 loop: CATSDLPGTAWLF. In DNA, the CDR3 is TGTGCCACCAGTGATTTGCCCGGGACAGCCTGGCTCTTC.

The chain has TRBV10-3 and TRBJ2-5, with 8 bases lining up with TRBD2. V was pared by 6 bases and J by 5 bases, with 11 bases of the junction left unmatched. Germline-derived CDR1 and CDR2 are ENHRY and SYGVKD. The CDR3 has 15 residues. This CDR3 reads CAIRSGRGDWETQYF. CDR3 DNA: TGTGCCATCAGAAGTGGGCGGGGGGATTGGGAGACCCAGTACTTC.

This clonotype has only a few counts. The CDR3, as DNA: TGCAGCGTTACGGGGACGGTTACCTACGAGCAGTACTTC. This translates into CSVTGTVTYEQYF. This sequence joins TRBV29-1 and TRBJ2-7, with D perhaps being TRBD1 or TRBD2 (5 bases each). CDR1 SQVTM and CDR2 ANQGSEA come from the germline V gene. V lost 5 bases and J lost 2, with 13 bases in between. The CDR3 consists of 13 residues.

The CDR3 sequence: CASSATGARTPQHF. The CDR3 DNA reads as TGTGCCAGCAGCGCAACAGGGGCTCGCACGCCCCAGCATTTT. The chain uses TRBV9 and TRBJ1-5; 7 positions match TRBD1. The germline CDR1 and CDR2 sequences are SGDLS and YYNGEE. The CDR3 runs 14 residues. Unmatched junction bases numbered 9, after V lost 3 bases and J lost 9 bases.